This T cell receptor beta chain was observed in a study of shared clonotypes between healthy human individuals. Turning to the study itself: Every donor yielded three CD4 naive, three CD4 memory, two CD8 naive and one CD8 memory plate.

The CDR3 contains 12 residues. V lost 2 bases, J lost 6 bases, and 6 bases lay in between. Germline CDR1 is MNHEY and CDR2 is SMNVEV (reference sequence). In its sample, this clone was seen a few times. Its antigen remains unknown. Samples underwent the assay at deep level. Only in-frame clones appear in the TCRdb table, and some are missing; sequencing was by immunoSEQ multiplex PCR. Here the sample spans approximately 88,000 clones, 68% being singletons. Study-level results: Limitation of the genetic and exposure-history diversity represented came from the few donors.

This clonotype was sampled from a man aged 25 to 40 in good health. Sequenced: memory CD8+ T cells sorted from blood. The subset denotes: CD45RO+ cells pooled with CCR7-negative TemRA cells. This rearrangement joins TRBV27 to TRBJ2-3; D unclear. CDR3 region: CASSLIGDTQYF. CDR3 bases: TGTGCCAGCAGTTTAATAGGGGATACGCAGTATTTT.